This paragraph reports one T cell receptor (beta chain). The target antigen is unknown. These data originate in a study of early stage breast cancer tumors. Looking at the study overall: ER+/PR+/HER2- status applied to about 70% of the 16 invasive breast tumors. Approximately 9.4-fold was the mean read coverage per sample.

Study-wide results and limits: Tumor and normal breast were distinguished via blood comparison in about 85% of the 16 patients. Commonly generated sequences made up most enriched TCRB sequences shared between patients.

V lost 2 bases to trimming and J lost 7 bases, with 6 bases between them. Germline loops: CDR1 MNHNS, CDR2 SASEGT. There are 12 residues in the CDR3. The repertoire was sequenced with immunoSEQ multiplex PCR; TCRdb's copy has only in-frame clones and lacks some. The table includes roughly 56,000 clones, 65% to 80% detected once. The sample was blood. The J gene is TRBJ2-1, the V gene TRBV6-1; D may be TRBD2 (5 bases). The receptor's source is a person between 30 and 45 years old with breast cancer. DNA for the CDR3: TGTGCCAGCAGTGAACCGGGGAATGAGCAGTTCTTC. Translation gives CASSEPGNEQFF.